This T cell receptor beta chain was sequenced during a study of blood T cell repertoires in COVID-19. CDR3 length: 15 amino acids. V lost 6 bases, J lost 0 bases, and 9 bases lay in between. Germline-derived CDR1 and CDR2 are LNHDA and SQIVND (reference sequence). As handled by the study authors: Reference gene primer amplification in the assay estimated nucleated cell counts. Clones were sequenced by immunoSEQ multiplex PCR, and TCRdb holds only the in-frame ones, with some missing. V and J calls and clone size are as listed in that table; D and trimming were resolved from the DNA. The table shows some 250,000 clones, with approximately 80% occurring only once.

Sample: peripheral blood. The chain has TRBV19 and TRBJ2-6, with D unresolved. The source of this sequence is a woman in her sixties with active or convalescent COVID-19. The chain's CDR3 is CASSPLNSGANVLTF. The DNA of the CDR3 is TGTGCCAGTAGCCCACTTAACTCTGGGGCCAACGTCCTGACTTTC.